The next 31 T cell receptor beta chains were all read from a single sample in a study of T cell responses to AZD1222 COVID-19 vaccine. Measured with immunoSEQ multiplex PCR; TCRdb has only the in-frame clones, and not every one. The sample includes around 130,000 clones, approximately 92% of them seen just once. The starting material was peripheral blood, obtained 28 days after the second AZD1222 dose. The receptors come from an adult who received the AZD1222 COVID-19 vaccine.

This chain uses TRBV2 with TRBJ2-7; D not certain. With 1 base removed from V and 7 bases from J, the gap between germline ends came to 11 bases. Germline-derived CDR1 and CDR2 are SNHLY and FYNNEI. The CDR3 loop spans 13 amino acids. The CDR3 DNA reads as TGTGCCAGCAGTGAAGACTCCGTCCGGGAGCAGTACTTC. Its translation is CASSEDSVREQYF.

The chain links TRBV29-1 to TRBJ1-4, with TRBD1 as a possible D gene (5 bases). V shed 5 bases and J shed 6 bases, with 10 bases lying between them. This CDR3 comprises 12 residues. CDR1 is SQVTM, CDR2 ANQGSEA, per germline. This chain's CDR3 is CSVHGADEKLFF. The CDR3 DNA is TGCAGCGTTCACGGGGCTGATGAAAAACTGTTTTTT.

The chain uses TRBV10-3 and TRBJ2-7; a weak D match, TRBD2 (5 bases). The CDR3 has 14 residues. Germline V gene sequence: CDR1 ENHRY, CDR2 SYGVKD. Deletions cut 0 bases from V and 2 bases from J, with 8 bases between. CDR3 residues: CAISESGSPYEQYF. In DNA, the CDR3 is TGTGCCATCAGTGAGTCGGGGAGTCCCTACGAGCAGTACTTC.

This chain joins TRBV4-2 and TRBJ2-7; TRBD2 matches at 7 bases. Trimming at V came to 1 base and at J to 2 bases, leaving 5 bases not matched to a gene. CDR3 length: 15 residues. Germline V gene lookup returns CDR1 LGHNA and CDR2 YNFKEQ. The CDR3 is CASSQGISGPYEQYF. The CDR3 nucleotides are TGTGCCAGCAGCCAAGGAATTAGCGGGCCCTACGAGCAGTACTTC.

The chain uses TRBV7-6 and TRBJ2-7; 9 bases line up with TRBD2. The germline CDR1 and CDR2 sequences are SGHVS and FNYEAQ. The CDR3 is 15 residues long. V dropped 4 bases and J dropped 1; count of bases not matched to a gene: 5. The CDR3 nucleotides read TGTGCCAGCAGCTCACTAGCGGGTCTATCCTACGAGCAGTACTTC. Its translation is CASSSLAGLSYEQYF.

The chain combines TRBV12-3 or TRBV12-4 with TRBJ1-6, with 8 nucleotides matching TRBD1. V dropped 6 bases and J dropped 6; count of bases not matched to a gene: 1. The CDR3 covers 13 residues. The chain's CDR3 is CASRQGGNSPLHF. DNA of the CDR3: TGTGCCAGCAGACAGGGGGGTAATTCACCCCTCCACTTT.

This clone was seen a single time. J is TRBJ1-4 and V is TRBV5-1; 9 bases align to TRBD1. The J segment lost 8 bases and the V segment lost 4 bases, leaving 6 bases of the junction unmatched. Germline values: CDR1 SGHRS, CDR2 YFSETQ. CDR3 size: 14 residues. CDR3: CASSTDRGAEKLFF. CDR3 in DNA: TGCGCCAGCAGCACGGACAGGGGAGCAGAAAAACTGTTTTTT.

The chain recombines TRBV6-2 or TRBV6-3 with TRBJ1-1; D is ambiguous. The CDR3 extends over 14 amino acids. CDR1 MNHEY and CDR2 SVGEGT come from the germline V gene. Trimming shortened V by 2 bases and J by 1 base, and 8 bases separated the two germline ends. In nucleotides, the CDR3 is TGTGCCAGCAGTTACCCGAGGACGAACACTGAAGCTTTCTTT. Protein: CASSYPRTNTEAFF.

This rearrangement joins TRBV19 to TRBJ1-2, with D unclear. There are 14 residues in the CDR3. V gave up 2 bases and J gave up 6 bases, with 13 bases separating them. Per the germline V gene, CDR1 is LNHDA and CDR2 is SQIVND (reference sequence). The chain's CDR3 is CASSIKADLNGYTF. Written as DNA, the CDR3 is TGTGCCAGTAGTATAAAGGCGGACCTCAATGGCTACACCTTC.

The V and J genes are TRBV7-4 and TRBJ2-3; 7 bases agree with TRBD2. V lost 5 bases to trimming and J lost 4 bases; unmatched junction nucleotides: 12. CDR1 and CDR2 (germline): SGHVT, SQSDAQ. CDR3 length: 16 residues. CDR3 loop: CASSQRSGGSADTQYF. CDR3 in DNA: TGTGCCAGCAGCCAGAGGTCTGGCGGGAGCGCAGATACGCAGTATTTT.

V usage is TRBV4-2 and J usage is TRBJ2-7; tentative D call: TRBD1 (5 bases). Trimming took off 3 bases at V and 7 bases at J, with 19 bases between the two ends. Germline-derived CDR1 and CDR2 are LGHNA and YNFKEQ. This CDR3 contains 15 residues. In DNA form, the CDR3 reads TGTGCCAGCAGCCAGGCTGACGCCAACAAGGGGGAGCAGTACTTC. Protein sequence: CASSQADANKGEQYF.

The genes are TRBV6-9 and TRBJ2-5; D perhaps matches TRBD1 (7 bases). V lost 5 bases, J lost 6 bases, and 13 bases lay in between. Germline V lookup: CDR1 MNHGY, CDR2 SVAAGI. This CDR3 comprises 13 residues. The CDR3: CASSESGGKTQYF. The CDR3 DNA follows: TGTGCCAGCAGTGAATCAGGGGGGAAGACCCAGTACTTC.

The CDR3 region has the DNA TGCGCCAGCAGCCCGGGCGTTGGCGTTGAAAAACTGTTTTTT. Amino acid sequence: CASSPGVGVEKLFF. V gene TRBV4-1 combines with J gene TRBJ1-4; D is uncertain. CDR3 length equals 14 residues. Germline V gene lookup returns CDR1 MGHRA and CDR2 YSYEKL. Trimming left V 4 bases short and J 7 bases short, with 13 bases between.

The chain has TRBV2 and TRBJ2-5; either TRBD1 or TRBD2 may fit D (6 bases each). The CDR3 has 14 residues. The germline V gene has CDR1 SNHLY and CDR2 FYNNEI. V gave up 4 bases and J gave up 5 bases, with 14 bases separating them. DNA for the CDR3: TGTGCCAGCAGTGGAATGGGGGGCGGGGAGACCCAGTACTTC. Amino acid sequence: CASSGMGGGETQYF.

The genes are TRBV5-1 and TRBJ1-1; 7 bases match TRBD1. V trimming: 4 bases; J trimming: 1 base; junction bases outside the gene matches: 7. The CDR3 loop spans 15 amino acids. Germline CDR1 and CDR2: SGHRS and YFSETQ. The CDR3 reads CASSPEGQRNTEAFF. The CDR3, as DNA: TGCGCCAGCAGCCCCGAGGGACAGAGGAACACTGAAGCTTTCTTT.

The chain uses TRBV5-6 and TRBJ2-5, with 7 positions matching TRBD2. This CDR3 region has 15 residues. Germline V gene sequence: CDR1 SGHDT, CDR2 YYEEEE. V shed 1 base and J 2 bases; nucleotides not matched to a gene: 5. The CDR3 here is CASSLRLADQETQYF. For the CDR3, the DNA is TGTGCCAGCAGCTTGCGTCTAGCGGATCAAGAGACCCAGTACTTC.

This chain links TRBV29-1 with TRBJ2-2; tentative D call: TRBD2 (6 bases). The CDR3 spans 12 residues. Trimming cost V 6 bases and J 4 bases, with 9 bases left between them. CDR1 SQVTM and CDR2 ANQGSEA come from the germline V gene. CDR3 DNA sequence: TGCAGCGTATGGGACTTCACCGGGGAGCTGTTTTTT. Translated, it gives CSVWDFTGELFF.

The rearrangement joins TRBV27 to TRBJ1-5; perhaps TRBD1 as D (5 bases). Germline CDR1 is MNHEY and CDR2 is SMNVEV (reference sequence). Trimming left V 2 bases short and J 6 bases short, with 8 bases between. The CDR3 is 13 amino acids. This CDR3 is CASSLGGGQPQHF. Here the CDR3 DNA reads TGTGCCAGCAGTTTAGGGGGAGGTCAGCCCCAGCATTTT.

The chain is built from TRBV19 and TRBJ1-6, with TRBD1 matching 8 bases. The V gene end was trimmed by 6 bases and the J gene end by 8 bases; junction bases not matched to a gene: 6. The CDR3 is made up of 14 amino acids. Germline CDR1 reads LNHDA; CDR2 reads SQIVND (reference sequence). CDR3 amino acids: CASRKTGEDSPLHF. Written as DNA, the CDR3 is TGTGCCAGTAGAAAGACAGGGGAGGATTCACCCCTCCACTTT.

The chain recombines TRBV6-5 with TRBJ1-6, with 8 nucleotides matching TRBD1. Germline CDR1 is MNHEY and CDR2 is SVGAGI. Trimming took 6 bases from V and 7 from J; bases not matched to a gene: 5. The CDR3 totals 14 residues. CDR3 bases: TGTGCCAGCAGCACAGGGGGGGGAAATTCACCCCTCCACTTT. Translation: CASSTGGGNSPLHF.

This clone was counted a single time. The rearrangement uses TRBV15 and TRBJ2-6; D gene unclear. Germline values: CDR1 LNHNV, CDR2 YYDKDF (reference sequence). Trimming removed 0 bases from V and 0 bases from J, with 9 bases in between. The length of the CDR3 is 17 residues. The chain's CDR3 is CATSRDGRISGANVLTF. The CDR3, as DNA: TGTGCCACCAGCAGAGATGGCCGTATCTCTGGGGCCAACGTCCTGACTTTC. Full variable domain (outside the CDR3, taken from reference TRBV15 and TRBJ2-6): DAMVIQNPRYQVTQFGKPVTLSCSQTLNHNVMYWYQQKSSQAPKLLFHYYDKDFNNEADTPDNFQSRRPNTSFCFLDIRSPGLGDTAMYLCATSRDGRISGANVLTFGAGSRLTVL.

Only a few counts were recorded for this clone. V gene TRBV5-6 combines with J gene TRBJ2-1; TRBD2 agrees at 12 bases. J lost 5 bases, V lost 10 bases, and 4 bases had no gene match. CDR3 length: 13 amino acids. From germline, CDR1 is SGHDT and CDR2 YYEEEE. The CDR3 nucleotides are TGTGCCGGCGGACTAGCGGGGAACAATGAGCAGTTCTTC. It translates to CAGGLAGNNEQFF.

This clone occurred once. This rearrangement joins TRBV27 to TRBJ2-7; 7 bases map to TRBD1. CDR1 is MNHEY and CDR2 is SMNVEV in the germline V gene (reference sequence). V was pared by 4 bases and J by 4 bases, with 7 bases of the junction left unmatched. CDR3 length: 14 amino acids. In nucleotides, the CDR3 is TGTGCCAGCAGTTCACGGACAGGTTCTTACGAGCAGTACTTC. The encoded protein is CASSSRTGSYEQYF.

This clone turned up a few times. The rearrangement links TRBV11-2 to TRBJ1-1, with D maybe TRBD1 (5 bases). V gave up 5 bases and J gave up 1 base, with 8 bases separating them. The length of the CDR3 is 13 residues. Germline V gene sequence: CDR1 SGHAT, CDR2 FQNNGV. CDR3 coding DNA: TGTGCCAGCAGCGGGGGACCGAACACTGAAGCTTTCTTT. It encodes CASSGGPNTEAFF.

Comment on this clone: The junction departs from the called germline gene at one end, perhaps through a read error. The chain combines TRBV10-3 with TRBJ1-1; TRBD1 is a possible D gene (6 bases). The CDR3 runs to 15 residues. Germline V gives CDR1 ENHRY, CDR2 SYGVKD. Here the CDR3 reads CATSYGGLVNTEAFF. The CDR3 coding sequence is TGTGCCACCAGTTACGGGGGGCTAGTGAACACTGAAGCTTTCTTT.

V is TRBV5-1 and J is TRBJ2-2, with 10 nucleotides matching TRBD1. After removal of 0 bases from V and 6 bases from J, the junction contained 2 bases not matched to a gene. CDR1 is SGHRS, CDR2 YFSETQ, per germline. The CDR3 runs 15 residues. CDR3 bases: TGCGCCAGCAGCTTGGATGGACAGGGGGCCGGGGAGCTGTTTTTT. As protein: CASSLDGQGAGELFF. The full variable domain, completed using reference TRBV5-1 and TRBJ2-2, is KAGVTQTPRYLIKTRGQQVTLSCSPISGHRSVSWYQQTPGQGLQFLFEYFSETQRNKGNFPGRFSGRQFSNSRSEMNVSTLELGDSALYLCASSLDGQGAGELFFGEGSRLTVL.

Here the CDR3 reads CASSPGQGVGGYTF. CDR3 in DNA: TGTGCCAGCAGCCCGGGGCAGGGGGTAGGAGGCTACACCTTC. The V and J genes are TRBV5-4 and TRBJ1-2, with 7 bases identical to TRBD1. This CDR3 region has 14 residues. Germline values: CDR1 SGHNT, CDR2 YYREEE (reference sequence). Unmatched junction bases numbered 11, after V lost 4 bases and J lost 8 bases. Based on the CDR3 plus reference TRBV5-4 and TRBJ1-2, the full variable domain is ETGVTQSPTHLIKTRGQQVTLRCSSQSGHNTVSWYQQALGQGPQFIFQYYREEENGRGNFPPRFSGLQFPNYSSELNVNALELDDSALYLCASSPGQGVGGYTFGSGTRLTVV.

This chain joins TRBV27 and TRBJ2-7; the D gene is possibly TRBD1 (5 bases). Germline V gene lookup returns CDR1 MNHEY and CDR2 SMNVEV (reference sequence). The CDR3 has 13 amino acids. Trimming took 3 bases from V and 5 from J, leaving 11 bases between them. This CDR3 reads CASSLGRANEQYF. For the CDR3, the DNA is TGTGCCAGCAGTTTGGGCAGGGCAAACGAGCAGTACTTC.

This rearrangement joins TRBV29-1 to TRBJ2-7; D might be TRBD2 (6 bases). Trimming took off 0 bases at V and 7 bases at J, with 13 bases between the two ends. CDR1 is SQVTM, CDR2 ANQGSEA, per germline. The CDR3 loop spans 13 amino acids. The chain's CDR3 is CSVEDNGSREQYF. Here the CDR3 DNA reads TGCAGCGTTGAAGATAACGGGAGCCGGGAGCAGTACTTC.

The rearrangement joins TRBV7-3 to TRBJ1-3; D gene ambiguous. CDR3 length: 17 amino acids. Deletions cut 5 bases from V and 0 bases from J, with 17 bases between. Germline values: CDR1 SGHTA, CDR2 FQGTGA. The CDR3 DNA is TGTGCCAGCAGCCCCGATTCATCGCCACGCTCTGGAAACACCATATATTTT. Protein: CASSPDSSPRSGNTIYF.

This clone has more than one count but fewer than ten. The rearrangement links TRBV19 to TRBJ1-4; a weak D match, TRBD1 (5 bases). Germline V CDR1 and CDR2: LNHDA, SQIVND (reference sequence). The length of the CDR3 is 13 residues. The V gene lost 6 bases and the J gene lost 4 bases, with 9 bases spanning the gap. The DNA for the CDR3 is TGTGCCAGTAGGCCCGGGGGTAATGAAAAACTGTTTTTT. It is translated as CASRPGGNEKLFF.